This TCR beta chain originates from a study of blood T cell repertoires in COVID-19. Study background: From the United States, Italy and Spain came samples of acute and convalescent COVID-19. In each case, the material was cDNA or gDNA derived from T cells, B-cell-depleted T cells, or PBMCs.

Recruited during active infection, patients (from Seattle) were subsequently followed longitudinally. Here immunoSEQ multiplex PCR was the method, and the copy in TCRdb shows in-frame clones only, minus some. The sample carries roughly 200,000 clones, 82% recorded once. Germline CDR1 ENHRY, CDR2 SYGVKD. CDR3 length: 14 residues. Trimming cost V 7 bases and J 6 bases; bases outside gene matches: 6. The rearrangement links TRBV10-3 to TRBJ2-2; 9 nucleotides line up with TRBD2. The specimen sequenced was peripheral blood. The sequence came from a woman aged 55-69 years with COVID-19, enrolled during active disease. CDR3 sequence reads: CAIKGSGGAGELFF. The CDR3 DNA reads TGTGCCATCAAGGGTAGCGGGGGTGCCGGGGAGCTGTTTTTT.